This T cell receptor beta chain was recovered during a study of resident and recirculating memory T cells in vitiligo. The wider study: Epidermis came from shave biopsies of lesional and nonlesional sites, plus PBMCs. Whole samples, not sorted cells, were homogenized and used for genomic DNA extraction. Study-level results: Sequences differed between biopsy sites and patients, suggesting private specificity.

Sequencing was performed with immunoSEQ multiplex PCR; in TCRdb, only in-frame clones are kept and a portion is missing. The sample gives tens of thousands of clones, under 95% of which show up once; roughly 5% is in the top ten. Germline V lookup: CDR1 SEHNR, CDR2 FQNEAQ (reference sequence). This CDR3 is 13 amino acids long. Deletions cut 3 bases from V and 0 bases from J, with 3 bases between. Patients' lesions had not changed for the previous 6 months. With respect to this clone: Its target is unknown.

Sequencing used blood. The source is a male donor with vitiligo. The rearrangement uses TRBV7-9 and TRBJ2-1, with D uncertain. In nucleotides, the CDR3 is TGTGCCAGCAGCTTCAGCTCCTACAATGAGCAGTTCTTC. Its translation is CASSFSSYNEQFF.